This T cell receptor beta chain was observed in a study of patients with pleural tuberculosis (dated by TCRdb to about 2014). Sequencing took place on an Illumina Genome Analyzer IIx. Clones were called with MiXCR by TCRdb after fastp trimmed the public reads at Q25, and only in-frame beta chains were retained. Each CDR3 protein gets just one entry, which takes the most common genes and DNA from the rows behind it. This sample has 45,000 to 60,000 distinct CDR3 sequences in its table, and 6% to 8% of those were observed once. The ten most abundant clones make up around 15% of the sample. The CDR3 measures 16 amino acids from cysteine to phenylalanine. The retained sequence is limited to the CDR3, 48 bases, with the frame set at the first base. Trimmed from V: 5 bases; trimmed from J: 4 bases; junction bases lacking a gene match: 15. The germline V gene sets CDR1 to SQVTM and CDR2 to ANQGSEA. About this clonotype itself: No cognate antigen has been identified for it. Nothing much larger sits one base from this clone, and base qualities are not available.

In this chain, TRBV29-1 is recombined with TRBJ2-7; 9 of the junction bases match TRBD2. The source is a human donor with pleural tuberculosis. The CDR3 amino acid sequence is: CSVSGRDSGRGYEQYF. The DNA sequence follows: TGCAGCGTTTCCGGGAGGGATAGCGGGAGAGGATACGAGCAGTACTTC.